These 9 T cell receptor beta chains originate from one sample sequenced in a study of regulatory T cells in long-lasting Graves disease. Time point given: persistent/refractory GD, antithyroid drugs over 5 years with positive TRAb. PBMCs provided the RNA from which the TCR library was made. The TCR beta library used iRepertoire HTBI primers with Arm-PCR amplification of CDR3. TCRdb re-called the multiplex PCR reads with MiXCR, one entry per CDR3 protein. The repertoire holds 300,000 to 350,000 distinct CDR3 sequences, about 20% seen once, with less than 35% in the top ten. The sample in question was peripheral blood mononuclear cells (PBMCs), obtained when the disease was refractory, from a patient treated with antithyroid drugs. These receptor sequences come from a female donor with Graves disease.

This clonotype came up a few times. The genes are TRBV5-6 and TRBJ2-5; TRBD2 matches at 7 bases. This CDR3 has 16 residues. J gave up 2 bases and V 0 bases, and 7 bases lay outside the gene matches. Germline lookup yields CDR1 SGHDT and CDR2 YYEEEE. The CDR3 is CASSLGLAAAQETQYF. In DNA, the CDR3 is TGTGCCAGCAGCTTGGGACTAGCAGCAGCTCAAGAGACCCAGTACTTC.

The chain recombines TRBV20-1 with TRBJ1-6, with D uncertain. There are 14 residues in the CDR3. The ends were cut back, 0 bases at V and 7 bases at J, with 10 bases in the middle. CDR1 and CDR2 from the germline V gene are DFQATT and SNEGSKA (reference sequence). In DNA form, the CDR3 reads TGCAGTGCTAGAGACACACATGGAAATTCACCCCTCCACTTT. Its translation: CSARDTHGNSPLHF.

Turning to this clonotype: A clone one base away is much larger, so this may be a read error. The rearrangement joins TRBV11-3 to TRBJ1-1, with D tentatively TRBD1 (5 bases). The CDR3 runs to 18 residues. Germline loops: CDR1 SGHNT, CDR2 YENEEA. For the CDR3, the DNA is TGTGCCAGCAGCTTAGGGGGCAGGCCAGCCCTAATGAACACTGAAGCTTCCTTT. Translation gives CASSLGGRPALMNTEASF.

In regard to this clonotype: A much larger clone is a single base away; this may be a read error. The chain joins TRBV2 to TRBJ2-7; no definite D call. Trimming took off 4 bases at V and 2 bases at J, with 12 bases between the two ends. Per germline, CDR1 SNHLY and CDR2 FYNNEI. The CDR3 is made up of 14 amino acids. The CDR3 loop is CASSGAENTYEQYF. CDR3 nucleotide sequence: TGTGCCAGCAGTGGGGCAGAAAATACCTACGAGCAGTACTTC. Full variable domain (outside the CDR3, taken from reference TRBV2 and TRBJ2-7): EPEVTQTPSHQVTQMGQEVILRCVPISNHLYFYWYRQILGQKVEFLVSFYNNEISEKSEIFDDQFSVERPDGSNFTLKIRSTKLEDSAMYFCASSGAENTYEQYFGPGTRLTVT.

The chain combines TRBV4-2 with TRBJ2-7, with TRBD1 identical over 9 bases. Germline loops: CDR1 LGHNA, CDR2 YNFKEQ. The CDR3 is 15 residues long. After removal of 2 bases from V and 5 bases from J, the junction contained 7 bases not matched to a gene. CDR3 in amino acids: CASSQTGTGYNEQYF. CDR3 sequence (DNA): TGTGCCAGCAGCCAAACCGGGACAGGGTACAACGAGCAGTACTTC.

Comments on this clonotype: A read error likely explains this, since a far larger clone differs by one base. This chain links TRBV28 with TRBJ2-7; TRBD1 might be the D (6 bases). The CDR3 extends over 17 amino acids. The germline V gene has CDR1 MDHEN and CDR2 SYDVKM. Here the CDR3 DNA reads TGTGCCAGCAGCCAAGACGAGCAGGGGCCTAACGTTTACGAGCAGCACTTC. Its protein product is CASSQDEQGPNVYEQHF.

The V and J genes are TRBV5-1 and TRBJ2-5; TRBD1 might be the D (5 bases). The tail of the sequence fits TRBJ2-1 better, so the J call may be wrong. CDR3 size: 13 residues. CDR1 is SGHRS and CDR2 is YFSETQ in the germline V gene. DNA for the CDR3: TGCGCCAGCAGCCCGACAGATCACAATGAGCAGTTCTTC. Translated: CASSPTDHNEQFF.

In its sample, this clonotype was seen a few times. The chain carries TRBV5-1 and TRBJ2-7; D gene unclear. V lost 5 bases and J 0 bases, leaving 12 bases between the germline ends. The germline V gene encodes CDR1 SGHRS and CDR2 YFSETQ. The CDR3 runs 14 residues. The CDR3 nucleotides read TGCGCCAGCAGTGTATGGGATTCCTCCTACGAGCAGTACTTC. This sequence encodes CASSVWDSSYEQYF.

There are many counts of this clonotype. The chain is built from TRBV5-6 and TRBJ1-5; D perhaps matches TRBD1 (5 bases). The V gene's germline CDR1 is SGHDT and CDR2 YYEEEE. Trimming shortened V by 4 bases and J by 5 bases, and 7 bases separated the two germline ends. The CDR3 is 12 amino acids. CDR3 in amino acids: CASSLGDQPQHF. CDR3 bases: TGTGCCAGCAGCCTAGGGGATCAGCCCCAGCATTTT.